This TCR beta chain was documented in a study of patients and donors after allogeneic stem cell transplantation. Each CDR3 protein is one row after TCRdb ran MiXCR on the RT-PCR reads. This table holds hundreds of thousands of distinct CDR3 sequences, 35% to 45% found once. Germline V CDR1 and CDR2: MGHDK, SYGVNS. Trimming cost V 5 bases and J 3 bases; bases outside gene matches: 3. The length of the CDR3 is 13 residues. V and J are TRBV25-1 and TRBJ2-7, with 8 bases matching TRBD1. This sequence was found in a human donor who was either an allogeneic HSCT recipient or a stem cell or donor lymphocyte infusion donor (not recorded which). It is not recorded whose cells these are; they may come from a transplant donor. Sequenced input: blood, either unsorted or a sorted T cell fraction (not recorded which). Written as DNA, the CDR3 is TGTGCCAGCAGTTCCACAGGGGGCTACGAGCAGTACTTC. It codes for CASSSTGGYEQYF.